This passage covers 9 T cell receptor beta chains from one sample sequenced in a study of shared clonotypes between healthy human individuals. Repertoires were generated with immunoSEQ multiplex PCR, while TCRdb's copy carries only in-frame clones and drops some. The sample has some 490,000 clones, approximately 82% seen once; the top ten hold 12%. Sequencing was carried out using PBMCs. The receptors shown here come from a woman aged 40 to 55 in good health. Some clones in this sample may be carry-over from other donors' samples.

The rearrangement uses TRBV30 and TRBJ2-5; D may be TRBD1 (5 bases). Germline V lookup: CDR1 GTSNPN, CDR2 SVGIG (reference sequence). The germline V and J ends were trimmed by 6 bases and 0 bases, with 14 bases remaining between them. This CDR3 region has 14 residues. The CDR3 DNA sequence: TGTGCCTGTAGCCGACAGATCCACCAAGAGACCCAGTACTTC. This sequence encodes CACSRQIHQETQYF.

CDR3 bases: TGTGCCAGCAGTGATGTACAGGGGATAACCTACGAGCAGTACTTC. Its translation: CASSDVQGITYEQYF. The chain couples TRBV6-1 to TRBJ2-7; 7 nucleotides agree with TRBD1. The V gene's germline CDR1 is MNHNS and CDR2 SASEGT. V lost 3 bases to trimming and J lost 2 bases; unmatched junction nucleotides: 7. The length of the CDR3 is 15 residues.

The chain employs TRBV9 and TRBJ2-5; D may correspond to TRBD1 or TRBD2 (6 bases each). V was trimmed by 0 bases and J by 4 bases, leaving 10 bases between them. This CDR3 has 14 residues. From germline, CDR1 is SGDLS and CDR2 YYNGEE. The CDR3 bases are TGTGCCAGCAGCGTAGGGGGGGCTGCAGAGACCCAGTACTTC. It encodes CASSVGGAAETQYF.

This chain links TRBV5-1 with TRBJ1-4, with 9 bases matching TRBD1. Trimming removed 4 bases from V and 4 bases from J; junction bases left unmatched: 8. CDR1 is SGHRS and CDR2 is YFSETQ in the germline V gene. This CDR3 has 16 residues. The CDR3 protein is CASSPGQGRNNEKLFF. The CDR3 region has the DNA TGCGCCAGCAGCCCAGGACAGGGGCGGAATAATGAAAAACTGTTTTTT. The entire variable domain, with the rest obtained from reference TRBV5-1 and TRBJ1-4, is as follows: KAGVTQTPRYLIKTRGQQVTLSCSPISGHRSVSWYQQTPGQGLQFLFEYFSETQRNKGNFPGRFSGRQFSNSRSEMNVSTLELGDSALYLCASSPGQGRNNEKLFFGSGTQLSVL.

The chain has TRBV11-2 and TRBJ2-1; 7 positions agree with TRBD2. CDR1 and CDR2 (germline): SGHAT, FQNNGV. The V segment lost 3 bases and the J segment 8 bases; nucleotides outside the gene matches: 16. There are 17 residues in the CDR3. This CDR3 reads CASSFWTPSGPNDEQFF. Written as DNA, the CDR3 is TGTGCCAGCAGCTTTTGGACCCCTAGCGGACCTAATGATGAGCAGTTCTTC.

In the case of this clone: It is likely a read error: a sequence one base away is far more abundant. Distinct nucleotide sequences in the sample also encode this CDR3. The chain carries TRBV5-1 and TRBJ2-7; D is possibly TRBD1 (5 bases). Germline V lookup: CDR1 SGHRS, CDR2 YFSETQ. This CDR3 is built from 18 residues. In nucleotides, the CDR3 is TGCGCCAGCAGCTTGGCGTCAGGGCAGGATGCCAAGTCCTACGAGCAGTACTTT. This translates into CASSLASGQDAKSYEQYF.

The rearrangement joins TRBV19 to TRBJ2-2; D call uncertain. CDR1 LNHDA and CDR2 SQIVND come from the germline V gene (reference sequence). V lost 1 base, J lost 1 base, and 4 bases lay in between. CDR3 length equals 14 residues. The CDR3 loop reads CASSIVKNTGELFF. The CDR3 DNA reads TGTGCCAGTAGTATAGTCAAGAACACCGGGGAGCTGTTTTTT.

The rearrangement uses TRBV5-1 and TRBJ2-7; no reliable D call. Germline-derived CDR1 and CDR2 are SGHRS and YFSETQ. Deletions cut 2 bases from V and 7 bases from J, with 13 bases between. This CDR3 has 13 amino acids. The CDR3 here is CASSLPTQPEQYF. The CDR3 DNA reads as TGCGCCAGCAGCTTACCGACCCAGCCGGAGCAGTACTTC.

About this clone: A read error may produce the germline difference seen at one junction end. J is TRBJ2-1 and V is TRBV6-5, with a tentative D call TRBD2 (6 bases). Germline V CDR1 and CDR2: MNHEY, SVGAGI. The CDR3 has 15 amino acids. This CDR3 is CASRYSSAGDNEQFF. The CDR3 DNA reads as TGTGCCAGCAGGTACTCTAGCGCCGGGGACAATGAGCAGTTCTTC.